One sample yielded the 28 T cell receptor beta chains listed below, sequenced in a study of cytomegalovirus exposure and HLA in healthy donors. With 60 Vbeta and 13 Jbeta primers, the PCR was carried out. Generated by immunoSEQ multiplex PCR, the TCRdb table keeps only in-frame clones and is missing some. The sample yields around 150,000 clones, 70% to 80% seen once. The sequenced sample consisted of PBMCs. These receptors all come from a middle-aged man in good health and CMV-seropositive.

The chain has TRBV19 and TRBJ1-1; 8 bases agree with TRBD1. The J segment lost 5 bases and the V segment lost 9 bases, leaving 17 bases of the junction unmatched. The length of the CDR3 is 16 residues. The germline V gene has CDR1 LNHDA and CDR2 SQIVND (reference sequence). CDR3 DNA: TGTGCCAGGGGGGGGAGACAGGGGATCGGGAGTACTGAAGCTTTCTTT. Amino acid sequence: CARGGRQGIGSTEAFF.

The count of this clone is one. The J gene is TRBJ1-1, the V gene TRBV2; weak D call: TRBD1 (5 bases). Between the trimmed V and J ends, which lost 5 bases and 2 bases, there was a span of 12 bases. From germline, CDR1 is SNHLY and CDR2 FYNNEI. CDR3 length: 14 residues. CDR3 region: CASSFLDRNTEAFF. Here the CDR3 DNA reads TGTGCCAGCAGTTTCCTCGACAGAAACACTGAAGCTTTCTTT.

The rearrangement joins TRBV10-3 to TRBJ2-1; D is unresolved. V lost 7 bases and J lost 4, with 5 bases in between. The CDR3 is 11 residues long. Germline V gene lookup returns CDR1 ENHRY and CDR2 SYGVKD. The CDR3 is CAINRYNEQFF. The CDR3, as DNA: TGTGCCATCAATAGATACAATGAGCAGTTCTTC.

The count of this clone is one. CDR3: CASSQGLAGRSSYEQYF. Here the CDR3 DNA reads TGTGCCAGCAGCCAGGGACTAGCGGGGAGGAGCTCCTACGAGCAGTACTTC. The chain joins TRBV14 to TRBJ2-7; 13 nucleotides align to TRBD2. Germline values: CDR1 SGHDN, CDR2 FVKESK. Germline trimming cut 3 bases from V and 0 bases from J; bases unmatched to any gene: 5. The CDR3 sequence is 17 residues long.

This chain joins TRBV11-2 and TRBJ2-4, with unresolved D. The CDR3 loop spans 13 amino acids. Germline CDR1 is SGHAT and CDR2 is FQNNGV. Trimming removed 1 base from V and 3 bases from J, with 4 bases in between. CDR3 sequence (DNA): TGTGCCAGCAGCTTAGTTCTCAAAAACATTCAGTACTTC. Residues: CASSLVLKNIQYF. Together with reference TRBV11-2 and TRBJ2-4, the CDR3 gives the full variable domain: EAGVAQSPRYKIIEKRQSVAFWCNPISGHATLYWYQQILGQGPKLLIQFQNNGVVDDSQLPKDRFSAERLKGVDSTLKIQPAKLEDSAVYLCASSLVLKNIQYFGAGTRLSVL.

This rearrangement joins TRBV28 to TRBJ1-1, with 7 bases identical to TRBD1. Trimming removed 4 bases from V and 3 bases from J; junction bases left unmatched: 2. The CDR3 has 13 residues. Germline values: CDR1 MDHEN, CDR2 SYDVKM. The CDR3 nucleotides are TGTGCCAGCAGTTATGGGACAGACACTGAAGCTTTCTTT. This sequence encodes CASSYGTDTEAFF. Combining the CDR3 with reference TRBV28 and TRBJ1-1 gives the whole variable domain DVKVTQSSRYLVKRTGEKVFLECVQDMDHENMFWYRQDPGLGLRLIYFSYDVKMKEKGDIPEGYSVSREKKERFSLILESASTNQTSMYLCASSYGTDTEAFFGQGTRLTVV.

The chain recombines TRBV7-9 with TRBJ1-1; 10 bases are a match to TRBD1. With 5 bases clipped from V and 4 bases from J, the junction kept 7 bases outside the gene matches. This CDR3 spans 15 amino acids. Per germline, CDR1 SEHNR and CDR2 FQNEAQ (reference sequence). The CDR3 is CASSRQGAVGTEAFF. CDR3 nucleotides: TGTGCCAGCAGCAGACAGGGGGCGGTGGGCACTGAAGCTTTCTTT. Complete variable domain (other parts from reference TRBV7-9 and TRBJ1-1): DTGVSQNPRHKITKRGQNVTFRCDPISEHNRLYWYRQTLGQGPEFLTYFQNEAQLEKSRLLSDRFSAERPKGSFSTLEIQRTEQGDSAMYLCASSRQGAVGTEAFFGQGTRLTVV.

The V and J genes are TRBV7-8 and TRBJ2-3, with D unresolved. The CDR3 loop spans 14 amino acids. Germline V gives CDR1 SGHVS, CDR2 FQNEAQ. V was cut by 8 bases and J by 1 base, with 13 bases left in between. The DNA of the CDR3 is TGTGCCAGCGGTCATCCCGAGGGCACAGATACGCAGTATTTT. This translates into CASGHPEGTDTQYF. Using reference TRBV7-8 and TRBJ2-3 for the parts outside the CDR3, the full variable domain is GAGVSQSPRYKVAKRGQDVALRCDPISGHVSLFWYQQALGQGPEFLTYFQNEAQLDKSGLPSDRFFAERPEGSVSTLKIQRTQQEDSAVYLCASGHPEGTDTQYFGPGTRLTVL.

This clone was counted once. The chain employs TRBV6-5 and TRBJ2-7; the D gene is possibly TRBD2 (5 bases). The germline CDR1 and CDR2 sequences are MNHEY and SVGAGI. Trimming took 6 bases from V and 1 from J, leaving 10 bases between them. The CDR3 is 13 residues long. CDR3 DNA sequence: TGTGCCAGCAGCGAGGGCCGGTCCTACGAGCAGTACTTC. Residues: CASSEGRSYEQYF.

The chain employs TRBV9 and TRBJ2-3, with TRBD1 identical over 9 bases. Germline V lookup: CDR1 SGDLS, CDR2 YYNGEE. There are 15 residues in the CDR3. V lost 4 bases, J lost 5 bases, and 8 bases stayed unmatched. The DNA for the CDR3 is TGTGCCAGCAGCAGAACAGGGGGCGCGGGAGATACGCAGTATTTT. This gives the protein CASSRTGGAGDTQYF. The entire variable domain, with the rest obtained from reference TRBV9 and TRBJ2-3, is as follows: DSGVTQTPKHLITATGQRVTLRCSPRSGDLSVYWYQQSLDQGLQFLIQYYNGEERAKGNILERFSAQQFPDLHSELNLSSLELGDSALYFCASSRTGGAGDTQYFGPGTRLTVL.

The rearrangement links TRBV5-4 to TRBJ2-7; the D is unclear. Trimming pared 0 bases from V and 5 bases from J, leaving 9 bases between. This CDR3 is 13 amino acids long. The germline gives CDR1 SGHNT, CDR2 YYREEE (reference sequence). This CDR3 is CASSLAGVHEQYF. CDR3 in DNA: TGTGCCAGCAGCTTGGCCGGTGTCCACGAGCAGTACTTC.

This clone was recorded once. The CDR3 coding sequence is TGTGCCAGTAGTACAGAGTTAGGGGATGGCTACACCTTC. Translating gives CASSTELGDGYTF. The chain recombines TRBV19 with TRBJ1-2; D perhaps matches TRBD1 (5 bases). Germline CDR1 and CDR2: LNHDA and SQIVND (reference sequence). The V end was cut by 4 bases, the J end by 6 bases, with 12 bases between. The CDR3 spans 13 residues.

The rearrangement uses TRBV6-4 and TRBJ2-1; 14 bases agree with TRBD2. The CDR3 is made up of 19 amino acids. J was trimmed by 8 bases and V by 3 bases; bases with no gene match: 15. Germline loops: CDR1 MRHNA, CDR2 SNTAGT. CDR3 amino acids: CASSDRLAGGPARIDEQFF. CDR3 sequence (DNA): TGTGCCAGCAGTGATAGACTAGCGGGAGGGCCTGCACGGATCGATGAGCAGTTCTTC.

This chain links TRBV29-1 with TRBJ2-3; 11 nucleotides align to TRBD1. The germline gives CDR1 SQVTM, CDR2 ANQGSEA. The CDR3 has 15 amino acids. With V trimmed by 8 bases and J by 4 bases, 11 bases remained unmatched. CDR3 region: CSIKTGTGGSDTQYF. CDR3 nucleotides: TGCAGCATAAAGACCGGGACAGGGGGTTCAGATACGCAGTATTTT.

This clone was picked up one time. The chain is built from TRBV7-2 and TRBJ2-2; D possibly corresponds to TRBD2 (5 bases). This CDR3 has 15 amino acids. CDR1 SGHTA and CDR2 FQGNSA come from the germline V gene. V was clipped by 7 bases and J by 2 bases, with 14 bases between them. The CDR3 DNA is TGTGCCAGCAAACCTGTAGCGTCAAACACCGGGGAGCTGTTTTTT. It encodes CASKPVASNTGELFF.

This clone was seen a few times. The CDR3 sequence is CASSSGGGYEQYF. CDR3 nucleotides: TGTGCCAGCAGCTCCGGTGGGGGGTACGAGCAGTACTTC. The J gene is TRBJ2-7, the V gene TRBV7-3, with a tentative D call TRBD2 (6 bases). The CDR3 covers 13 residues. The V end was cut by 4 bases, the J end by 4 bases, with 11 bases between. CDR1 and CDR2 (germline): SGHTA, FQGTGA.

CDR3 sequence: CASSLAGGSNQPQHF. CDR3 nucleotides: TGTGCCAGCAGCTTAGCGGGCGGGAGCAATCAGCCCCAGCATTTT. V usage is TRBV11-2 and J usage is TRBJ1-5; D gene uncertain. The CDR3 loop spans 15 amino acids. V was trimmed by 1 base and J by 1 base, leaving 8 bases between them. The germline V gene has CDR1 SGHAT and CDR2 FQNNGV. Combining the CDR3 with reference TRBV11-2 and TRBJ1-5 gives the whole variable domain EAGVAQSPRYKIIEKRQSVAFWCNPISGHATLYWYQQILGQGPKLLIQFQNNGVVDDSQLPKDRFSAERLKGVDSTLKIQPAKLEDSAVYLCASSLAGGSNQPQHFGDGTRLSIL.

V is TRBV27 and J is TRBJ2-7; TRBD1 aligns across 12 bases. The length of the CDR3 is 13 residues. Germline CDR1 MNHEY, CDR2 SMNVEV (reference sequence). V dropped 6 bases and J dropped 8; count of bases not matched to a gene: 5. CDR3 in DNA: TGTGCCAGCAGCCTGGGACAGGGGGCTAAGCAGTACTTC. This sequence encodes CASSLGQGAKQYF.

The V and J genes are TRBV7-8 and TRBJ2-4, with TRBD2 matching over 11 bases. Germline CDR1 is SGHVS and CDR2 is FQNEAQ. V gave up 6 bases and J gave up 7 bases; unmatched junction bases: 5. The CDR3 length is 14 residues. This CDR3 is CASRRVAGGNIQYF. CDR3 DNA sequence: TGTGCCAGCAGACGAGTAGCGGGAGGGAACATTCAGTACTTC.

This clone appeared a few times. The CDR3 reads CASRPAQGGYEQYF. CDR3 in DNA: TGTGCCAGCAGGCCTGCCCAGGGCGGCTACGAGCAGTACTTC. The chain is built from TRBV4-2 and TRBJ2-7; a possible D gene is TRBD1 (5 bases). CDR1 and CDR2 from the germline V gene are LGHNA and YNFKEQ. The CDR3 loop spans 14 amino acids. The V end lost 6 bases, the J end lost 3 bases, and 15 bases lay between the germline ends.

This chain joins TRBV7-9 and TRBJ1-1; 11 nucleotides align to TRBD1. Trimming removed 3 bases from V and 3 bases from J; junction bases left unmatched: 12. The CDR3 runs 18 residues. Germline CDR1 is SEHNR and CDR2 is FQNEAQ (reference sequence). This CDR3 reads CASSFPSGTGGLDTEAFF. In DNA, the CDR3 is TGTGCCAGCAGCTTCCCATCCGGGACAGGGGGTCTAGACACTGAAGCTTTCTTT. The complete variable domain, with remaining parts taken from reference TRBV7-9 and TRBJ1-1, reads DTGVSQNPRHKITKRGQNVTFRCDPISEHNRLYWYRQTLGQGPEFLTYFQNEAQLEKSRLLSDRFSAERPKGSFSTLEIQRTEQGDSAMYLCASSFPSGTGGLDTEAFFGQGTRLTVV.

Worth noting for this clone: The sample contains more than one DNA sequence encoding this CDR3. The chain joins TRBV7-3 to TRBJ2-7; D possibly corresponds to TRBD2 (5 bases). The CDR3 spans 11 residues. Germline V gene sequence: CDR1 SGHTA, CDR2 FQGTGA. V shed 4 bases and J shed 7 bases, with 8 bases lying between them. The CDR3 is CASSSGGEQYF. CDR3 coding DNA: TGTGCCAGCAGCTCCGGAGGAGAGCAGTACTTC.

The chain links TRBV5-1 to TRBJ2-7; D might be TRBD2 (6 bases). CDR1 and CDR2 from the germline V gene are SGHRS and YFSETQ. V lost 0 bases and J lost 0, with 19 bases in between. The CDR3 has 18 amino acids. CDR3 region: CASSLALQRAASSYEQYF. DNA of the CDR3: TGCGCCAGCAGCTTGGCATTGCAGCGGGCCGCGAGCTCCTACGAGCAGTACTTC.

The chain joins TRBV27 to TRBJ1-1; D is unclear. The CDR3 is made up of 12 amino acids. V gave up 8 bases and J gave up 11 bases, with 18 bases separating them. Germline V gene data show CDR1 as MNHEY and CDR2 as SMNVEV (reference sequence). CDR3 bases: TGTGCCAGCTCCGAGGGTAAAGGTCAGGCTTTCTTT. This codes for CASSEGKGQAFF.

CDR3 region: CASKLAVTGELFF. The CDR3 DNA is TGTGCCAGCAAACTAGCGGTGACCGGGGAGCTGTTTTTT. V is TRBV7-9 and J is TRBJ2-2, with 8 bases that match TRBD2. Germline assignment: CDR1 SEHNR and CDR2 FQNEAQ (reference sequence). V shed 7 bases, J shed 5 bases, and the junction held 3 bases outside the gene matches. This CDR3 is built from 13 residues.

The rearrangement uses TRBV5-4 and TRBJ2-7; TRBD2 agrees at 8 bases. With V trimmed by 3 bases and J by 3 bases, 5 bases remained unmatched. The germline gives CDR1 SGHNT, CDR2 YYREEE (reference sequence). The CDR3 totals 14 residues. The CDR3 nucleotides are TGTGCCAGCAGCTCTACGGGAGGGATCTACGAGCAGTACTTC. Protein: CASSSTGGIYEQYF.

V usage is TRBV7-3 and J usage is TRBJ1-1; unclear D gene. Germline CDR1 SGHTA, CDR2 FQGTGA. Trimming pared 5 bases from V and 4 bases from J, leaving 8 bases between. The CDR3 consists of 12 residues. In nucleotides, the CDR3 is TGTGCCAGCAGCCAACGGGGCACTGAAGCTTTCTTT. It is translated as CASSQRGTEAFF.

CDR3 loop: CAIKQGTPSYGYTF. CDR3 nucleotides: TGTGCCATCAAACAGGGGACCCCGAGCTATGGCTACACCTTC. The V and J genes are TRBV10-3 and TRBJ1-2; 7 bases agree with TRBD1. Germline CDR1 is ENHRY and CDR2 is SYGVKD. The CDR3 sequence is 14 residues long. The ends lost 7 bases at V and 4 bases at J; junction bases unmatched: 9.